One and the same sample provided the 17 T cell receptor beta chains below, sequenced in a study of OX40 agonist ivuxolimab in advanced cancers. The protocol was immunoSEQ multiplex PCR, while the TCRdb copy is restricted to in-frame clones and leaves out a portion. Of under 70,000 clones listed, roughly 84% were seen once; the top ten hold approximately 2%. The source material was CD4+ or CD8+ T cells sorted from blood, sampled in a trial of the OX40 agonist ivuxolimab. The receptors shown here come from an adult with an advanced solid tumor such as melanoma, head and neck, liver or kidney cancer.

This clone occurred a few times. This chain links TRBV28 with TRBJ1-4; tentative D call: TRBD1 (5 bases). CDR1 and CDR2 from the germline V gene are MDHEN and SYDVKM. Trimming cost V 6 bases and J 7 bases, with 9 bases left between them. The CDR3 totals 12 residues. In DNA, the CDR3 is TGTGCCAGCAGGGGGACTGGTGAAAAACTGTTTTTT. This translates into CASRGTGEKLFF. Supplemented by reference TRBV28 and TRBJ1-4, the full variable domain reads DVKVTQSSRYLVKRTGEKVFLECVQDMDHENMFWYRQDPGLGLRLIYFSYDVKMKEKGDIPEGYSVSREKKERFSLILESASTNQTSMYLCASRGTGEKLFFGSGTQLSVL.

The chain employs TRBV19 and TRBJ2-7; D gene uncertain. This CDR3 has 13 residues. V was shortened by 4 bases and J by 3 bases, with 10 bases between the two germline ends. Germline loops: CDR1 LNHDA, CDR2 SQIVND (reference sequence). As DNA, the CDR3 is TGTGCCAGTAGTAAAAGTGCCAACTACGAGCAGTACTTC. Translating it yields CASSKSANYEQYF. The variable domain in full, with the rest retrieved from reference TRBV19 and TRBJ2-7, is DGGITQSPKYLFRKEGQNVTLSCEQNLNHDAMYWYRQDPGQGLRLIYYSQIVNDFQKGDIAEGYSVSREKKESFPLTVTSAQKNPTAFYLCASSKSANYEQYFGPGTRLTVT.

The chain employs TRBV7-2 and TRBJ1-1, with D maybe TRBD1 (6 bases). The CDR3 loop spans 13 amino acids. Germline V gives CDR1 SGHTA, CDR2 FQGNSA. V was pared by 5 bases and J by 4 bases, with 11 bases between. Written as DNA, the CDR3 is TGTGCCAGCAGCCCCCTAGGGGGCACTGAAGCTTTCTTT. Encoded protein: CASSPLGGTEAFF. The whole variable domain, remainder taken from reference TRBV7-2 and TRBJ1-1, is GAGVSQSPSNKVTEKGKDVELRCDPISGHTALYWYRQSLGQGLEFLIYFQGNSAPDKSGLPSDRFSAERTGGSVSTLTIQRTQQEDSAVYLCASSPLGGTEAFFGQGTRLTVV.

V is TRBV27 and J is TRBJ1-2; 9 bases map to TRBD1. In germline, CDR1 is MNHEY, CDR2 SMNVEV (reference sequence). The junction had 7 bases not matched to a gene; V was cut back by 8 bases and J by 6 bases. The CDR3 is 13 residues long. CDR3 in amino acids: CASGTGLRHGYTF. The CDR3, as DNA: TGTGCCAGCGGGACAGGGCTGCGTCATGGCTACACCTTC.

This clone has a single count. The CDR3 nucleotides read TGTGCCAGCAGCCAGGGGCACGAGCCCCAGCATTTT. Residues: CASSQGHEPQHF. This chain connects TRBV7-2 to TRBJ1-5, with a possible D match to TRBD1 (6 bases). CDR3 length: 12 residues. The germline V and J ends were trimmed by 5 bases and 8 bases, with 10 bases remaining between them. Germline CDR1 and CDR2: SGHTA and FQGNSA.

This chain uses TRBV11-2 with TRBJ1-1; 8 nucleotides agree with TRBD1. The CDR3 is 15 residues long. From germline, CDR1 is SGHAT and CDR2 FQNNGV. V dropped 1 base and J dropped 5; count of bases not matched to a gene: 6. The CDR3 coding sequence is TGTGCCAGCAGCTTAGGTGCAGGGGGCTTGACTGAAGCTTTCTTT. Its translation is CASSLGAGGLTEAFF.

The chain recombines TRBV30 with TRBJ1-3, with D unclear. V lost 2 bases and J 0 bases, leaving 8 bases between the germline ends. Germline V CDR1 and CDR2: GTSNPN, SVGIG (reference sequence). CDR3 length: 14 residues. CDR3 loop: CAWSKGVSGNTIYF. CDR3 nucleotide sequence: TGTGCCTGGAGTAAGGGAGTCTCTGGAAACACCATATATTTT.

This chain joins TRBV5-4 and TRBJ2-5; no reliable D call. Germline V CDR1 and CDR2: SGHNT, YYREEE (reference sequence). Trimming took 0 bases from V and 1 from J, leaving 4 bases between them. This CDR3 is 13 amino acids long. CDR3 protein: CASSLGLQETQYF. Written as DNA, the CDR3 is TGTGCCAGCAGCTTGGGCCTCCAAGAGACCCAGTACTTC.

This sequence joins TRBV11-1 and TRBJ1-1; 9 nucleotides match TRBD1. CDR3 length: 14 residues. The germline V gene has CDR1 SGHAT and CDR2 FQDESV (reference sequence). The ends lost 5 bases at V and 4 bases at J; junction bases unmatched: 5. The CDR3 bases are TGTGCCAGCAGCATACAGGGGGCGGGCACTGAAGCTTTCTTT. This translates into CASSIQGAGTEAFF.

The chain recombines TRBV2 with TRBJ2-7, with a weak D call TRBD2 (5 bases). The V gene's germline CDR1 is SNHLY and CDR2 FYNNEI. CDR3 size: 12 residues. Trimming pared 0 bases from V and 9 bases from J, leaving 9 bases between. The CDR3 DNA sequence: TGTGCCAGCAGTGAAGCGGAGGTAGGGCAGTACTTC. It codes for CASSEAEVGQYF.

This chain joins TRBV6-5 and TRBJ2-7; D may be TRBD1 or TRBD2 (5 bases each). The germline V gene encodes CDR1 MNHEY and CDR2 SVGAGI. The CDR3 extends over 12 amino acids. V lost 8 bases to trimming and J lost 2 bases, with 10 bases between them. CDR3 DNA sequence: TGTGCCAGCTCCGGGGCGGCCTACGAGCAGTACTTC. Translation: CASSGAAYEQYF.

The rearrangement uses TRBV7-3 and TRBJ1-2, with 8 bases fitting TRBD1. The CDR3 spans 15 residues. J was trimmed by 3 bases and V by 10 bases; bases with no gene match: 13. CDR1 SGHTA and CDR2 FQGTGA come from the germline V gene. The DNA of the CDR3 is TGTGCCATCGACCTTTGGGACAGGTTCTACTATGGCTACACCTTC. Its protein product is CAIDLWDRFYYGYTF. Drawing the rest from reference TRBV7-3 and TRBJ1-2, the complete variable domain is GAGVSQTPSNKVTEKGKYVELRCDPISGHTALYWYRQSLGQGPEFLIYFQGTGAADDSGLPNDRFFAVRPEGSVSTLKIQRTERGDSAVYLCAIDLWDRFYYGYTFGSGTRLTVV.

This clone has at least ten counts. The gene calls are TRBV5-1 and TRBJ1-6; weak D call: TRBD1 (5 bases). CDR1 and CDR2 (germline): SGHRS, YFSETQ. The CDR3 sequence is 14 residues long. V was shortened by 4 bases and J by 7 bases, with 12 bases between the two germline ends. The CDR3 DNA sequence: TGCGCCAGCAGCCCGGGGGATGGGAATTCACCCCTCCACTTT. Translated: CASSPGDGNSPLHF.

The rearrangement joins TRBV9 to TRBJ2-7; 9 positions agree with TRBD1. V dropped 4 bases and J dropped 7; count of bases not matched to a gene: 12. Per germline, CDR1 SGDLS and CDR2 YYNGEE. The CDR3 runs 15 residues. In DNA form, the CDR3 reads TGTGCCAGCAGCCCCCGGGACAGGGAGGTGGGAGAGCAGTACTTC. Translated: CASSPRDREVGEQYF.

CDR3 nucleotides: TGCGCCAGCAGCCGACTAGCGGGAGATGCCGGGGAGCTGTTTTTT. It encodes CASSRLAGDAGELFF. This chain joins TRBV10-1 and TRBJ2-2; 12 bases fit TRBD2. The CDR3 covers 15 residues. The J segment lost 6 bases and the V segment lost 6 bases, leaving 5 bases of the junction unmatched. The germline V gene encodes CDR1 WNHNN and CDR2 SYGVQD (reference sequence).

The rearrangement uses TRBV18 and TRBJ2-7; TRBD1 agrees at 7 bases. Germline V gene data show CDR1 as KGHSH and CDR2 as LQKENI. V shed 0 bases, J shed 2 bases, and the junction held 13 bases outside the gene matches. This CDR3 comprises 18 residues. CDR3 coding DNA: TGTGCCAGCTCACCACCGGAGTTTAGGAGACAGGGTCCCTACGAGCAGTACTTC. As protein: CASSPPEFRRQGPYEQYF.

The chain carries TRBV19 and TRBJ1-5; 8 positions match TRBD1. The CDR3 covers 12 residues. V was clipped by 8 bases and J by 11 bases; unmatched bases: 8. Germline V gives CDR1 LNHDA, CDR2 SQIVND (reference sequence). In DNA, the CDR3 is TGTGCCAGTGGACAGGGTTTTTTAGCCCAGCATTTT. It encodes CASGQGFLAQHF.